The clone carrying this T cell receptor (beta chain) occurred many times. TCRdb fed the 5' RACE reads into MiXCR, producing one record per CDR3 protein. The sample lists about 120,000 distinct CDR3 sequences; 9.5% to 15% were seen once. The trim removed 1 base at V and 4 bases at J, leaving 10 bases unmatched. The CDR3 covers 16 residues. CDR1 is MGHRA and CDR2 is YSYEKL in the germline V gene. The sample belongs to a study of spatial heterogeneity in lung cancer. Sample time point: blood at routine non-recurrence follow-up after resection. Whole RNA was taken from tumor, nontumor lung or frozen PBMC; it was then sequenced unsorted.

The sequence was collected from a male donor with early-stage non-small cell lung cancer. This specimen was PBMCs, taken at follow-up. The V and J genes are TRBV4-1 and TRBJ2-7; 7 positions match TRBD1. This chain's CDR3 is CASSQVSGGTNYEQYF. The CDR3 DNA sequence: TGCGCCAGCAGCCAAGTCTCAGGGGGTACTAATTACGAGCAGTACTTC.